This T cell receptor beta chain was retrieved from a study of identifying expanded T cells in peripheral blood (dated by TCRdb to the late 2010s). Study-wide context: Four technical replicates, made by sequencing separate aliquots from the same pool of genomic DNA, were compared pairwise. Points the paper makes about the study in general: In all healthy donors, the variance in clone template counts between samples taken around 2 weeks apart rose significantly as total template count increased. Across all healthy-donor time intervals, the beta-binomial model significantly lowered both the number of clones called differentially abundant and the false-positive rate. The binomial model flagged about 1.1 differentially abundant clones between technical replicates but 15 to 17 over around 2 weeks and 19 over four weeks. The authors expected that biological variance in healthy repertoires might rise further over much longer intervals, such as months to years.

This clone was counted only a few times. This receptor's antigen is unknown. No much larger clone exists at a distance of one base, and base qualities are not known. The immunoSEQ Assay, which uses bias-controlled multiplex PCR amplification of genomic DNA, was used to profile TCRbeta CDR3 regions. The source study handled its data this way. To quantify the absolute abundance of each unique TCRbeta CDR3 region, the sequences were collapsed and filtered. Differential abundance was assessed using a binomial (Fisher-equivalent) model and a beta-binomial model in which time-dependent variance fitted from healthy donors was added. Clones with fewer than 5 combined templates were excluded, and clones with Benjamini-Hochberg FDR below 0.01 were called differentially abundant. Beta-binomial variance was modeled as a function of total template count across the two samples using the form v = (b*log(k)+a)^2. Entries here come from immuneACCESS through TCRdb and include only in-frame sequences with V and J called. Some clones fail to appear in such tables; in the studies checked, an unresolved V gene covers under half of the shortfall, and the cause of the remainder is unknown. V and J calls and clone size come straight from that table; D and trimming were deduced from the DNA. The sample table records fewer than 65,000 clones; roughly 86% of these occur just once. Jointly, the top ten make up less than 5.5% of the sample.

During the collection period, no infections or other immune events were recorded for the healthy donors. Time-dependent variance in a beta-binomial model of T-cell clone differential abundance was calibrated using healthy-donor blood repertoires as a training cohort. The training cohort included approximately 10 healthy donors, of whom 3 were female and 7 were male. The donors were between roughly 25 and 64 years old, with an average age of 43 years. Whole blood, obtained from a commercial supplier, was collected from each healthy donor at three time points spaced roughly 14 days apart. Genomic DNA was extracted from unsorted whole blood for immunosequencing. At the junction V is shortened by 3 bases and J by 8 bases, with 12 bases in between. The CDR3 measures 13 amino acids from cysteine to phenylalanine. Here the CDR3 DNA is all that survives: 39 bases in frame from base 1. CDR1 and CDR2 were assigned from the germline V gene (reference sequence) as SEHNR and FQNEAQ.

The specimen sequenced was blood. The clonotype originates from a person aged 18 to 70 in good health. The V and J segments used are TRBV7-9 and TRBJ2-3; the D gene is perhaps TRBD1 or TRBD2, each of them matching over 5 bases. In nucleotide form, the sequence is TGTGCCAGCAGCTTGAGGGGCCTCGGTACGCAGTATTTT. This is translated as CASSLRGLGTQYF.